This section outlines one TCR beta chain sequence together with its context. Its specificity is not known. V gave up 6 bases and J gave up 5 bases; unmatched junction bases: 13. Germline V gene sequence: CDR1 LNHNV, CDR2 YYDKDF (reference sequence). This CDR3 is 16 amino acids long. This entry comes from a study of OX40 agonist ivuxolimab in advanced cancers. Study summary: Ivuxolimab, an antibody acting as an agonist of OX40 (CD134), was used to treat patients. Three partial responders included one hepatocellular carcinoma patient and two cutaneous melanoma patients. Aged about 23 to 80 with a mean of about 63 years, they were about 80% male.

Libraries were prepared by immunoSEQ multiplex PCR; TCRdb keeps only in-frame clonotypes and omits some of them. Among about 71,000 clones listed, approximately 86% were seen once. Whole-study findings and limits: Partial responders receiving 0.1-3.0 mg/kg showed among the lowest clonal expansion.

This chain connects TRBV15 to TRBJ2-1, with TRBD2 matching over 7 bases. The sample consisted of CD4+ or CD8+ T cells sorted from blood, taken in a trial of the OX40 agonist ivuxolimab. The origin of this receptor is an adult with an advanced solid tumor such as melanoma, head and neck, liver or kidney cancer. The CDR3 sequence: CATRPAWASGNNEQFF. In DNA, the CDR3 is TGTGCCACCAGGCCCGCCTGGGCTAGCGGCAACAATGAGCAGTTCTTC. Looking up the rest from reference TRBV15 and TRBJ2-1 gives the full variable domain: DAMVIQNPRYQVTQFGKPVTLSCSQTLNHNVMYWYQQKSSQAPKLLFHYYDKDFNNEADTPDNFQSRRPNTSFCFLDIRSPGLGDTAMYLCATRPAWASGNNEQFFGPGTRLTVL.